The next 31 T cell receptor beta chains were all read from a single sample in a study of synovial regulatory T cells in juvenile arthritis (dated by TCRdb to 2014 to 2015). Library generation was performed with the immunoSEQ multiplex PCR assay. Imported from immuneACCESS, the table was reduced by TCRdb to in-frame sequences with V and J called. These copies leave out some clones; in studies compared against another copy, an unresolved V gene accounts for under half, and the cause of the remainder is not known. The sample's table lists a count of approximately 9,300 clones. The top ten hold under 0.9% of the sample. The sample consisted of Treg cells from blood. The cell subset or site label for this specimen denotes: remaining (HLA-DR-negative) circulating blood Treg cells. Receptor source: a donor between 2 and 29 years old with juvenile idiopathic arthritis.

This sequence joins TRBV6-5 and TRBJ1-4. The germline CDR1 and CDR2 sequences are MNHEY and SVGAGI. The CDR3 totals 13 residues. No DNA is recorded. This CDR3 reads CASSRVLNEKLFF.

V gene TRBV10-3 combines with J gene TRBJ1-5. The germline gives CDR1 ENHRY, CDR2 SYGVKD. CDR3 length: 16 amino acids. Only the protein sequence is given. CDR3 sequence reads: CAISEFKQSSNQPQHF.

The V and J genes are TRBV9 and TRBJ1-3. The CDR3 consists of 16 residues. DNA is not on record. CDR1 and CDR2 (germline): SGDLS, YYNGEE. The CDR3 sequence: CASSVGGTSVGNTIYF.

This clone is classed as medium-sized by frequency. V gene TRBV7-9 combines with J gene TRBJ1-1. CDR3 length: 13 residues. The DNA is not on file. Germline V gene lookup returns CDR1 SEHNR and CDR2 FQNEAQ (reference sequence). The CDR3 loop reads CASSFGRDTEAFF.

The V gene is TRBV29-1, the J gene TRBJ1-2. This CDR3 is 11 amino acids long. No DNA appears here. Germline V gene sequence: CDR1 SQVTM, CDR2 ANQGSEA. The CDR3 sequence is CSAAGGGGYTF.

J is TRBJ2-1 and V is TRBV5-6; TCRdb gives TRBD2 as the D gene, but with no DNA this cannot be confirmed. CDR1 SGHDT and CDR2 YYEEEE come from the germline V gene. There are 11 residues in the CDR3. The entry carries no DNA sequence. Here the CDR3 reads CASSSSNEQFF. The variable domain in full, completed from reference TRBV5-6 and TRBJ2-1, reads DAGVTQSPTHLIKTRGQQVTLRCSPKSGHDTVSWYQQALGQGPQFIFQYYEEEERQRGNFPDRFSGHQFPNYSSELNVNALLLGDSALYLCASSSSNEQFFGPGTRLTVL.

The V call is TRBV11-2, the J call TRBJ1-3. Germline V gene lookup returns CDR1 SGHAT and CDR2 FQNNGV. This CDR3 is 16 amino acids long. A DNA sequence was not provided. This chain's CDR3 is CASSLGSTGTLSTIYF. The full variable domain, in which reference TRBV11-2 and TRBJ1-3 provide the parts outside the CDR3, is EAGVAQSPRYKIIEKRQSVAFWCNPISGHATLYWYQQILGQGPKLLIQFQNNGVVDDSQLPKDRFSAERLKGVDSTLKIQPAKLEDSAVYLCASSLGSTGTLSTIYFGEGSWLTVV.

This chain connects TRBV7-2 to TRBJ2-7. CDR1 and CDR2 from the germline V gene are SGHTA and FQGNSA. CDR3 length equals 15 residues. No DNA sequence is on record. CDR3 sequence reads: CASSPNRGLSYEQYF.

V is TRBV6-5 and J is TRBJ2-7; TCRdb selects TRBD1, and the lack of DNA leaves this call unchecked. Germline V lookup: CDR1 MNHEY, CDR2 SVGAGI. CDR3 size: 12 residues. The entry carries no DNA sequence. Here the CDR3 reads CASGQEGAKQYF.

The chain is built from TRBV10-3 and TRBJ1-2; TCRdb's assignment of TRBD1 cannot be checked, as there is no DNA. Germline V gene lookup returns CDR1 ENHRY and CDR2 SYGVKD. This CDR3 contains 14 residues. No DNA appears here. CDR3 in amino acids: CAISEAGKNYGYTF.

This chain joins TRBV5-5 and TRBJ1-4. Germline CDR1 and CDR2: SGHKS and YYEKEE (reference sequence). The CDR3 contains 14 residues. DNA is not recorded here. The chain's CDR3 is CASSLVGTDEKLFF.

The chain links TRBV6-5 to TRBJ1-2; there is no DNA to check the TCRdb D call of TRBD1. There are 12 residues in the CDR3. DNA was not recorded. Germline CDR1 MNHEY, CDR2 SVGAGI. The CDR3 reads CASSPRQDGYTF.

V and J are TRBV10-2 and TRBJ1-5. Germline assignment: CDR1 WSHSY and CDR2 SAAADI. The CDR3 runs to 16 residues. DNA is not recorded here. This CDR3 reads CASSEGPTVGDQPQHF.

The V call is TRBV30, the J call TRBJ1-4. Germline-derived CDR1 and CDR2 are GTSNPN and SVGIG (reference sequence). The CDR3 runs to 15 residues. No DNA accompanies this entry. The CDR3 spells CAWSVGGATNEKLFF.

V is TRBV6-5 and J is TRBJ2-1; without DNA, the TCRdb call of TRBD1 cannot be checked. The CDR3 consists of 16 residues. The DNA is not on file. Germline V gives CDR1 MNHEY, CDR2 SVGAGI. The chain's CDR3 is CASSSNRGSSYNEQFF.

The V and J genes are TRBV5-5 and TRBJ2-7; the D call of TRBD1 rests on TCRdb alone, since no DNA is present to check it. The CDR3 spans 14 residues. No DNA appears here. The germline V gene encodes CDR1 SGHKS and CDR2 YYEKEE (reference sequence). CDR3 in amino acids: CASSRVGDAAEQYF.

This chain joins TRBV6-5 and TRBJ1-2; TCRdb reports TRBD1, a call that lacks DNA to check it against. The CDR3 spans 12 residues. DNA for this receptor is not on file. Germline V gene lookup returns CDR1 MNHEY and CDR2 SVGAGI. The CDR3 protein is CASCTGNYGYTF.

V and J are TRBV20-1 and TRBJ1-1; TCRdb returns TRBD1, unconfirmable since there is no DNA. From germline, CDR1 is DFQATT and CDR2 SNEGSKA (reference sequence). The CDR3 has 11 amino acids. The nucleotide record is missing. CDR3 amino acids: CSARGATEAFF.

The V and J genes are TRBV5-6 and TRBJ2-7; TCRdb names TRBD2, which stays unverified in the absence of DNA. The CDR3 covers 12 residues. The protein alone is recorded here. The germline gives CDR1 SGHDT, CDR2 YYEEEE. CDR3 in amino acids: CASSVRGYEQYF.

The V gene is TRBV5-1, the J gene TRBJ1-6. Germline CDR1 SGHRS, CDR2 YFSETQ. This CDR3 spans 14 amino acids. No DNA sequence was recorded. This chain's CDR3 is CASSLNPPDSPLHF.

The chain couples TRBV4-3 to TRBJ2-3; absent DNA, TCRdb's TRBD2 call cannot be checked. The CDR3 extends over 17 amino acids. No DNA sequence was recorded. Germline V gives CDR1 LGHNA, CDR2 YSLEER. This CDR3 reads CASSQGFPGKRTDTQYF.

The V gene is TRBV5-1, the J gene TRBJ1-3; TCRdb designates TRBD1, a call that cannot be tested without DNA. CDR1 is SGHRS, CDR2 YFSETQ, per germline. The CDR3 length is 15 residues. Only the protein is on record. The CDR3 sequence: CASSLSAGMRNTIYF. Based on the CDR3 plus reference TRBV5-1 and TRBJ1-3, the full variable domain is KAGVTQTPRYLIKTRGQQVTLSCSPISGHRSVSWYQQTPGQGLQFLFEYFSETQRNKGNFPGRFSGRQFSNSRSEMNVSTLELGDSALYLCASSLSAGMRNTIYFGEGSWLTVV.

J is TRBJ2-5 and V is TRBV4-3. Germline loops: CDR1 LGHNA, CDR2 YSLEER. The length of the CDR3 is 18 residues. The DNA sequence is not available. CDR3 sequence: CASSQDSWQTAQGETQYF.

The genes are TRBV19 and TRBJ1-4; there is no DNA to check the TCRdb D call of TRBD1. The length of the CDR3 is 15 residues. The DNA is not on file. The germline CDR1 and CDR2 sequences are LNHDA and SQIVND (reference sequence). CDR3 sequence reads: CASSPQGPTNEKLFF.

The CDR3 loop is CASSYRLEEAFF. This sequence joins TRBV11-2 and TRBJ1-1. This CDR3 has 12 amino acids. No DNA appears here. The germline V gene has CDR1 SGHAT and CDR2 FQNNGV.

The rearrangement links TRBV29-1 to TRBJ1-2. CDR3 length: 18 amino acids. No DNA accompanies this entry. Germline loops: CDR1 SQVTM, CDR2 ANQGSEA. The CDR3 reads CSAVWPRVQMKDNYGYTF.

The chain has TRBV14 and TRBJ2-5; TCRdb lists TRBD2, though no DNA is available to test this call. The germline V gene has CDR1 SGHDN and CDR2 FVKESK. This CDR3 has 15 residues. DNA was not recorded. CDR3 region: CASSILGGGGETQYF.

The chain carries TRBV30 and TRBJ1-2; the D call of TRBD1 rests on TCRdb alone, since no DNA is present to check it. The CDR3 has 12 amino acids. No DNA is recorded. Germline assignment: CDR1 GTSNPN and CDR2 SVGIG (reference sequence). Here the CDR3 reads CAWSRTAYGYTF.

The J gene is TRBJ1-3, the V gene TRBV2; TCRdb picks TRBD1, but there is no DNA to check that call. The germline V gene has CDR1 SNHLY and CDR2 FYNNEI. The CDR3 spans 12 residues. Only the protein sequence is given. The CDR3 sequence is CAISAAGNTIYF.

The rearrangement links TRBV7-9 to TRBJ1-1; TCRdb outputs TRBD1, but without DNA this stays unchecked. Germline loops: CDR1 SEHNR, CDR2 FQNEAQ (reference sequence). The CDR3 is made up of 13 amino acids. No DNA appears here. This chain's CDR3 is CASSLVVAVVGFF.

The chain uses TRBV18 and TRBJ2-3. Looked up from germline, CDR1 is KGHSH and CDR2 is LQKENI. This CDR3 spans 12 amino acids. The DNA is unrecorded. The CDR3 protein is CASSLSTDTQYF. Full variable domain (rest looked up from reference TRBV18 and TRBJ2-3): NAGVMQNPRHLVRRRGQEARLRCSPMKGHSHVYWYRQLPEEGLKFMVYLQKENIIDESGMPKERFSAEFPKEGPSILRIQQVVRGDSAAYFCASSLSTDTQYFGPGTRLTVL.